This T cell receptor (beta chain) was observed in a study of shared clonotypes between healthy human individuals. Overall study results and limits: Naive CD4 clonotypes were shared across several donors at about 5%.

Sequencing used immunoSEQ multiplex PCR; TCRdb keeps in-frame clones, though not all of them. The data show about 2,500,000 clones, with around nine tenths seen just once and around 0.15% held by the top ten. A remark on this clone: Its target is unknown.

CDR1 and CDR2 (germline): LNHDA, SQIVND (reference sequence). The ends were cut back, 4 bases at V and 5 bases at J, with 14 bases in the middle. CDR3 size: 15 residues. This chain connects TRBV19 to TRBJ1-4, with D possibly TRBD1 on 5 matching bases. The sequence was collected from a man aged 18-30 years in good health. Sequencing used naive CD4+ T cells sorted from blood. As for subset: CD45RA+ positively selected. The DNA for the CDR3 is TGTGCCAGTAGTAGCCGGGACCTTAAAAATGAAAAACTGTTTTTT. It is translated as CASSSRDLKNEKLFF.